These T cell receptor beta chains were read from a single sample in a study of identical twins. TCRdb processed the 5' RACE reads anew with MiXCR; each CDR3 protein has one entry. This sample carries some 690,000 distinct CDR3 sequences, 21% of them seen once, and the ten largest clones take 4% to 5.5%. These data were also filed under a second study, of T cells expressing NK-cell markers.

Sequenced material: PBMCs. All receptors come from a young woman in good health. The CDR3 runs from the conserved cysteine through the conserved F or W.

cdr3_aa	j_call	v_call
CATSRRGTNTGELFF	TRBJ2-2	TRBV15
CASSPGGSGSYNEQFF	TRBJ2-1	TRBV7-6
CATSRAGTGGYTF	TRBJ1-2	TRBV15
CSARDRPGSYNSPLHF	TRBJ1-6	TRBV20-1
CASSPTGQVVPQAFF	TRBJ1-1	TRBV28
CSARVPKASKETQYF	TRBJ2-5	TRBV20-1
CSGGAGRGDGYEQFF	TRBJ2-1	TRBV20-1
CASSRQGADTDTQYF	TRBJ2-3	TRBV18
CSEAGVPVLTF	TRBJ2-6	TRBV29-1
CASSLMETGRTYEQYF	TRBJ2-7	TRBV13
CSARGLAGAPYQETQYF	TRBJ2-5	TRBV20-1
CASSSRTGLSYEQYF	TRBJ2-7	TRBV11-3
CASSHWTDGYTF	TRBJ1-2	TRBV6-5
CASGIMTFF	TRBJ2-1	TRBV10-2
CASTRTLTDTQYF	TRBJ2-3	TRBV18
CAISEGTVLGQPQHF	TRBJ1-5	TRBV10-3
CSARGGAETQYF	TRBJ2-5	TRBV20-1
CSVHTGTSGRYTGELFF	TRBJ2-2	TRBV29-1
CASSEPHVSTQYF	TRBJ2-3	TRBV9
CSATRRRGGRADTQYF	TRBJ2-3	TRBV20-1
CASSLAFTGELFF	TRBJ2-2	TRBV7-3
CSARHPGTGSHEQYF	TRBJ2-7	TRBV20-1
CATSRDLATSGIEQFF	TRBJ2-1	TRBV15
CASSLVAAYGYTF	TRBJ1-2	TRBV12-3/TRBV12-4
CASSLYGGSSQPQHF	TRBJ1-5	TRBV7-9
CASSLRSGVGANYGYTF	TRBJ1-2	TRBV27
CASSVGAGWENTEAFF	TRBJ1-1	TRBV9
CSARDHAGYGYTF	TRBJ1-2	TRBV20-1
CSAREGLAGGKTQYF	TRBJ2-5	TRBV20-1
CASSSRDAKNIQYF	TRBJ2-4	TRBV6-5
CASSWGGTSGNNEQFF	TRBJ2-1	TRBV5-1
CSAPKDGSTDTQYF	TRBJ2-3	TRBV20-1
CASSHNPTGGSPLHF	TRBJ1-6	TRBV12-3/TRBV12-4
CASSLWSGGDQPQHF	TRBJ1-5	TRBV27
CASSLAVTSVVGTQYF	TRBJ2-3	TRBV5-1
CASSPGLASTYEQYF	TRBJ2-7	TRBV5-1
CASSLALGGVRDTQYF	TRBJ2-3	TRBV5-1
CASSPRGGTFLAYNEQFF	TRBJ2-1	TRBV18
CASSLVGLGVRNEQFF	TRBJ2-1	TRBV12-3/TRBV12-4
CSASGPNNEQFF	TRBJ2-1	TRBV20-1
CSASIMQGTSYEQYF	TRBJ2-7	TRBV20-1